The next 23 T cell receptor beta chains were all read from a single sample in a study of T cell responses to AZD1222 COVID-19 vaccine. The assay was immunoSEQ multiplex PCR, and TCRdb's table has in-frame clones only and misses some. The data show some 120,000 clones, 92% seen once. The sequencing used peripheral blood, collected 28 days after the second AZD1222 dose. The receptors come from an adult who received the AZD1222 COVID-19 vaccine.

This chain uses TRBV19 with TRBJ2-7, with 8 nucleotides matching TRBD1. The CDR3 totals 13 residues. Germline CDR1 is LNHDA and CDR2 is SQIVND (reference sequence). J gave up 2 bases and V 8 bases, and 5 bases lay outside the gene matches. CDR3 coding DNA: TGTGCCAGTGCCGGGACAGGTGCCTACGAGCAGTACTTC. This encodes CASAGTGAYEQYF.

The chain uses TRBV28 and TRBJ2-1, with a possible D match to TRBD1 (6 bases). The V and J ends lost 4 bases and 8 bases respectively, with 9 bases between them. This CDR3 is built from 12 residues. Germline V gene sequence: CDR1 MDHEN, CDR2 SYDVKM. The CDR3 is CASSSRGDEQFF. Here the CDR3 DNA reads TGTGCCAGCAGTTCCAGGGGAGATGAGCAGTTCTTC.

This clone has a handful of counts. The CDR3: CASSLVRTLGEQYF. The CDR3 DNA reads TGTGCCAGCAGTTTGGTTCGGACGCTGGGCGAGCAGTACTTC. The chain uses TRBV28 and TRBJ2-7; D call uncertain. Germline V gene sequence: CDR1 MDHEN, CDR2 SYDVKM. The CDR3 loop spans 14 amino acids. V was cut by 3 bases and J by 6 bases, with 15 bases left in between.

The genes are TRBV29-1 and TRBJ2-7, with TRBD2 as a possible D gene (5 bases). The V end lost 6 bases, the J end lost 2 bases, and 5 bases lay between the germline ends. The CDR3 extends over 10 amino acids. The germline V gene has CDR1 SQVTM and CDR2 ANQGSEA. The CDR3 DNA reads as TGCAGCGTCGGGACCTACGAGCAGTACTTC. As protein: CSVGTYEQYF.

The chain recombines TRBV28 with TRBJ2-1; TRBD2 matches at 13 bases. Germline CDR1 reads MDHEN; CDR2 reads SYDVKM. The CDR3 sequence is 17 residues long. Germline trimming cut 5 bases from V and 6 bases from J; bases unmatched to any gene: 10. As DNA, the CDR3 is TGTGCCAGCAGTGAACTAGCGGGAGGGCCGGGGCGCAATGAGCAGTTCTTC. Translating gives CASSELAGGPGRNEQFF. Drawing the rest from reference TRBV28 and TRBJ2-1, the complete variable domain is DVKVTQSSRYLVKRTGEKVFLECVQDMDHENMFWYRQDPGLGLRLIYFSYDVKMKEKGDIPEGYSVSREKKERFSLILESASTNQTSMYLCASSELAGGPGRNEQFFGPGTRLTVL.

The chain combines TRBV3-1 (or the pseudogene TRBV3-2) with TRBJ1-2; 11 bases match TRBD1. With V trimmed by 3 bases and J by 4 bases, 4 bases remained unmatched. Germline CDR1 and CDR2: LGHDT and YNNKEL (reference sequence). The CDR3 loop spans 15 amino acids. In DNA form, the CDR3 reads TGTGCCAGCAGCCACGGACAGGGGGCGGGCTATGGCTACACCTTC. This translates into CASSHGQGAGYGYTF.

The chain employs TRBV28 and TRBJ2-7, with 13 bases fitting TRBD2. The CDR3 loop spans 15 amino acids. Trimming cost V 10 bases and J 2 bases; bases outside gene matches: 8. Germline V gives CDR1 MDHEN, CDR2 SYDVKM. CDR3 DNA sequence: TGTGCCACCACCTACGGGACTAGCGGGGCCTACGAGCAGTACTTC. This gives the protein CATTYGTSGAYEQYF.

The chain couples TRBV28 to TRBJ1-2, with 7 nucleotides matching TRBD1. CDR3 length equals 15 residues. Trimming took 3 bases from V and 5 from J; bases not matched to a gene: 9. In germline, CDR1 is MDHEN, CDR2 SYDVKM. The CDR3, as DNA: TGTGCCAGCAGTTTTGTGGGACAGCAATCTTATGGCTACACCTTC. This codes for CASSFVGQQSYGYTF.

This clone was counted once. The chain has TRBV27 and TRBJ2-7, with D perhaps given as TRBD1 or TRBD2 (5 bases each). CDR1 MNHEY and CDR2 SMNVEV come from the germline V gene (reference sequence). V dropped 6 bases and J dropped 0 bases, with 15 bases sitting between them. CDR3 length: 15 residues. CDR3: CASSQRGYSSYEQYF. The CDR3 bases are TGTGCCAGCAGCCAGAGGGGTTACAGCTCCTACGAGCAGTACTTC.

This rearrangement joins TRBV7-2 to TRBJ1-6, with no clear D. CDR1 and CDR2 from the germline V gene are SGHTA and FQGNSA. V was pared by 2 bases and J by 8 bases, with 7 bases between. The CDR3 contains 13 residues. The CDR3 loop reads CASSLSPDSPLHF. Here the CDR3 DNA reads TGTGCCAGCAGCTTAAGCCCCGATTCACCCCTCCACTTT.

The CDR3, as DNA: TGTGCCAGCAGCTTAGATATGGTAGGGTCCGGAAAGACCCAGTACTTC. This sequence encodes CASSLDMVGSGKTQYF. The chain links TRBV7-2 to TRBJ2-5; D gene uncertain. The CDR3 has 16 amino acids. Trimming took 1 base from V and 6 from J, leaving 18 bases between them. Per germline, CDR1 SGHTA and CDR2 FQGNSA.

This CDR3 reads CASSQGGGWREKLFF. Written as DNA, the CDR3 is TGTGCCAGCAGCCAAGGGGGGGGCTGGCGTGAAAAACTGTTTTTT. This chain joins TRBV3-1 (or the pseudogene TRBV3-2) and TRBJ1-4, with D possibly being TRBD1 (6 bases). The V gene's germline CDR1 is LGHDT and CDR2 YNNKEL (reference sequence). CDR3 length: 15 residues. V gave up 1 base and J gave up 7 bases, with 13 bases separating them.

The chain employs TRBV7-9 and TRBJ2-3, with 12 bases that match TRBD2. Germline trimming cut 5 bases from V and 2 bases from J; bases unmatched to any gene: 5. The germline gives CDR1 SEHNR, CDR2 FQNEAQ (reference sequence). The CDR3 is 16 amino acids. CDR3 in amino acids: CASSPGLAGITDTQYF. CDR3 DNA: TGTGCCAGCAGCCCCGGACTAGCGGGAATCACAGATACGCAGTATTTT.

J is TRBJ1-2 and V is TRBV6-6; 7 nucleotides align to TRBD1. Germline V gene sequence: CDR1 MNHNY, CDR2 SVGAGI (reference sequence). The CDR3 totals 14 residues. With 0 bases clipped from V and 2 bases from J, the junction kept 0 bases outside the gene matches. The CDR3 reads CASSYSTGNYGYTF. The CDR3 bases are TGTGCCAGCAGTTACTCGACAGGGAACTATGGCTACACCTTC.

The rearrangement uses TRBV28 and TRBJ2-7, with a tentative D call TRBD2 (6 bases). Germline V gives CDR1 MDHEN, CDR2 SYDVKM. V gave up 7 bases and J gave up 7 bases, with 23 bases separating them. The CDR3 is 15 residues long. The CDR3 region is CASTPTGQSRGEQYF. The CDR3 DNA sequence: TGTGCCAGCACCCCGACCGGCCAAAGTCGGGGGGAGCAGTACTTC.

The chain carries TRBV5-1 and TRBJ1-2, with D possibly being TRBD1 (5 bases). Germline V gene data show CDR1 as SGHRS and CDR2 as YFSETQ. Trimming took off 4 bases at V and 4 bases at J, with 11 bases between the two ends. The CDR3 totals 13 residues. The CDR3 nucleotides are TGCGCCAGCAGCCCCGGGACCTCCTATGGCTACACCTTC. Its protein is CASSPGTSYGYTF.

The chain has TRBV7-8 and TRBJ2-1; D is perhaps TRBD2 (7 bases). V was cut by 11 bases and J by 5 bases, with 16 bases left in between. Germline CDR1 and CDR2: SGHVS and FQNEAQ. This CDR3 comprises 13 residues. The CDR3 region is CAAGAGAHNEQFF. Written as DNA, the CDR3 is TGTGCCGCAGGGGCGGGGGCTCACAATGAGCAGTTCTTC.

V gene TRBV18 combines with J gene TRBJ1-6; no reliable D call. The germline V and J ends were trimmed by 2 bases and 5 bases, with 10 bases remaining between them. This CDR3 contains 15 residues. Germline CDR1 reads KGHSH; CDR2 reads LQKENI. CDR3 sequence reads: CASSPGPLNNSPLHF. CDR3 bases: TGTGCCAGCTCACCAGGGCCCTTAAATAATTCACCCCTCCACTTT. Full variable domain (outside the CDR3, taken from reference TRBV18 and TRBJ1-6): NAGVMQNPRHLVRRRGQEARLRCSPMKGHSHVYWYRQLPEEGLKFMVYLQKENIIDESGMPKERFSAEFPKEGPSILRIQQVVRGDSAAYFCASSPGPLNNSPLHFGNGTRLTVT.

The J gene is TRBJ2-7, the V gene TRBV5-6, with D tentatively TRBD1 (5 bases). The CDR3 extends over 15 amino acids. V was pared by 0 bases and J by 0 bases, with 10 bases between. Germline CDR1 is SGHDT and CDR2 is YYEEEE. The CDR3 sequence: CASSLEGALSYEQYF. In nucleotides, the CDR3 is TGTGCCAGCAGCTTGGAAGGGGCTCTCTCCTACGAGCAGTACTTC.

The gene calls are TRBV7-2 and TRBJ2-7; 7 bases agree with TRBD1. After removal of 3 bases from V and 5 bases from J, the junction contained 7 bases not matched to a gene. The CDR3 consists of 14 residues. The germline V gene has CDR1 SGHTA and CDR2 FQGNSA. In DNA, the CDR3 is TGTGCCAGCAGCTTTGGACAGGTGGGCCACGAGCAGTACTTC. It encodes CASSFGQVGHEQYF. Together with reference TRBV7-2 and TRBJ2-7, the CDR3 gives the full variable domain: GAGVSQSPSNKVTEKGKDVELRCDPISGHTALYWYRQSLGQGLEFLIYFQGNSAPDKSGLPSDRFSAERTGGSVSTLTIQRTQQEDSAVYLCASSFGQVGHEQYFGPGTRLTVT.

V is TRBV10-3 and J is TRBJ2-7; D is uncertain. There are 14 residues in the CDR3. V was pared by 0 bases and J by 6 bases, with 12 bases between. The germline V gene encodes CDR1 ENHRY and CDR2 SYGVKD. CDR3 sequence: CAISESVGQREQYF. In nucleotides, the CDR3 is TGTGCCATCAGTGAGTCAGTCGGTCAACGCGAGCAGTACTTC.

The chain joins TRBV11-2 to TRBJ2-7; TRBD1 is a possible D gene (6 bases). Germline V CDR1 and CDR2: SGHAT, FQNNGV. With 3 bases removed from V and 0 bases from J, the gap between germline ends came to 12 bases. This CDR3 is built from 15 residues. CDR3 in DNA: TGTGCCAGCAGCTTGAACAGGGACCTCTCCTACGAGCAGTACTTC. Protein product: CASSLNRDLSYEQYF.

The gene calls are TRBV19 and TRBJ2-6, with no clear D. CDR3 length: 15 residues. V was shortened by 3 bases and J by 2 bases, with 8 bases between the two germline ends. Germline CDR1 LNHDA, CDR2 SQIVND (reference sequence). The CDR3 DNA follows: TGTGCCAGTAGTATGCGGCGAGCTGGGGCCAACGTCCTGACTTTC. The encoded protein is CASSMRRAGANVLTF.